This entry is about one T cell receptor beta chain. These data belong to a study of cytomegalovirus exposure and HLA in healthy donors. V was trimmed by 7 bases and J by 6 bases, leaving 18 bases between them. This CDR3 has 14 amino acids. The PCR was carried out with 60 Vbeta primers and 13 Jbeta primers. The repertoire was sequenced with immunoSEQ multiplex PCR; TCRdb's copy has only in-frame clones and lacks some. Of approximately 72,000 clones listed, roughly four fifths are singletons. The chain joins TRBV23-1 to TRBJ1-2, with D perhaps matching TRBD1 (5 bases). TRBV23-1 is an ORF, and what it does is uncertain. The TCR comes from a man aged 18 to 30 in good health and CMV-seronegative. Sequencing used PBMCs. The CDR3 loop is CASKLARVLNGYTF. CDR3 bases: TGCGCCAGCAAATTGGCCAGGGTCTTGAATGGCTACACCTTC.